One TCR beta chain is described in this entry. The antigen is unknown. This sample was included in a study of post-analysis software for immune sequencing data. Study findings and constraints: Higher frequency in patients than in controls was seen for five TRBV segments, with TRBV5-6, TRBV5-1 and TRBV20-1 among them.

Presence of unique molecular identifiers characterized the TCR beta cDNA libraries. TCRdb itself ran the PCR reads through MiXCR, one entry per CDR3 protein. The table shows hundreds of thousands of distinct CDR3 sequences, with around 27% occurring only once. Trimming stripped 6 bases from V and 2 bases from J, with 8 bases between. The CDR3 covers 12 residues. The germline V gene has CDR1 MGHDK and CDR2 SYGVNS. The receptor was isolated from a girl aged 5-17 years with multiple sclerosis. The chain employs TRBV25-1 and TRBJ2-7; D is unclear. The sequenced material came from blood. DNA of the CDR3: TGTGCCAGCAGGAGAGCCCCCTACGAGCAGTACTTC. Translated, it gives CASRRAPYEQYF.